The 27 T cell receptor beta chains below come from one sample, sequenced in a study of cytomegalovirus exposure and HLA in healthy donors. It was with 60 Vbeta and 13 Jbeta primers that the PCR ran. Sequencing was performed with immunoSEQ multiplex PCR; in TCRdb, only in-frame clones are kept and a portion is missing. The data show approximately 160,000 clones, 75% seen once. Material: PBMCs. The receptors were gathered from a woman in her forties or fifties in good health and CMV-seropositive.

This clone was detected once. The chain carries TRBV5-1 and TRBJ1-2; D might be TRBD1 (5 bases). Germline V lookup: CDR1 SGHRS, CDR2 YFSETQ. The CDR3 is 13 amino acids. V shed 4 bases and J shed 4 bases, with 11 bases lying between them. CDR3 residues: CASSPVGGYGYTF. The CDR3 region has the DNA TGCGCCAGCAGCCCCGTCGGGGGCTATGGCTACACCTTC.

For the CDR3, the DNA is TGCGCCAGCAGCTTCCCGACTAGCGGAGAGACCCAGTACTTC. Its translation: CASSFPTSGETQYF. The chain employs TRBV5-1 and TRBJ2-5; 9 positions match TRBD2. This CDR3 contains 14 residues. The germline V gene has CDR1 SGHRS and CDR2 YFSETQ. The V gene end was trimmed by 2 bases and the J gene end by 4 bases; junction bases not matched to a gene: 3.

V is TRBV5-6 and J is TRBJ1-2; D remains unclear. CDR1 and CDR2 from the germline V gene are SGHDT and YYEEEE. Trimming stripped 1 base from V and 4 bases from J, with 11 bases between. This CDR3 contains 14 residues. In nucleotides, the CDR3 is TGTGCCAGCAGCTTGTTTGGGAGATTCTATGGCTACACCTTC. Its translation: CASSLFGRFYGYTF.

In its sample, this clone was seen a few times. V is TRBV6-5 and J is TRBJ1-5, with 8 positions matching TRBD1. The germline CDR1 and CDR2 sequences are MNHEY and SVGAGI. Trimming removed 5 bases from V and 6 bases from J; junction bases left unmatched: 6. The CDR3 has 14 residues. The CDR3 loop reads CASSKSDRGQPQHF. In nucleotides, the CDR3 is TGTGCCAGCAGTAAATCAGACAGGGGTCAGCCCCAGCATTTT.

The CDR3 nucleotides read TGTGCCAGCAGTTCCGCGGAACCGAACACTGAAGCTTTCTTT. This codes for CASSSAEPNTEAFF. The rearrangement uses TRBV6-1 and TRBJ1-1; D unresolved. CDR1 MNHNS and CDR2 SASEGT come from the germline V gene. CDR3 length equals 14 residues. With 5 bases removed from V and 1 base from J, the gap between germline ends came to 11 bases.

The V and J genes are TRBV29-1 and TRBJ1-1, with D perhaps matching TRBD1 (5 bases). Germline V lookup: CDR1 SQVTM, CDR2 ANQGSEA. V lost 4 bases to trimming and J lost 8 bases, with 14 bases between them. The CDR3 is 12 amino acids. CDR3 sequence reads: CSVVGQGEEAFF. The CDR3 DNA reads as TGCAGCGTTGTGGGGCAGGGCGAAGAAGCTTTCTTT.

Regarding this clone: The same CDR3 is also encoded by other DNA sequences in this sample. The chain employs TRBV19 and TRBJ1-1, with D unclear. Germline values: CDR1 LNHDA, CDR2 SQIVND (reference sequence). V was pared by 0 bases and J by 5 bases, with 7 bases between. There are 13 residues in the CDR3. The CDR3 sequence: CASSIEGGTEAFF. Here the CDR3 DNA reads TGTGCCAGTAGTATAGAGGGAGGAACTGAAGCTTTCTTT.

The V gene is TRBV6-1, the J gene TRBJ1-5; maybe TRBD1 (5 bases). The length of the CDR3 is 14 residues. V lost 2 bases and J lost 9, with 14 bases in between. The germline V gene encodes CDR1 MNHNS and CDR2 SASEGT. The CDR3 here is CASSEFPGPPPQHF. CDR3 DNA sequence: TGTGCCAGCAGTGAATTTCCAGGGCCCCCGCCCCAGCATTTT.

This clone was seen a few times. V usage is TRBV9 and J usage is TRBJ1-1; D is perhaps TRBD1 (6 bases). Germline CDR1 and CDR2: SGDLS and YYNGEE. V was cut by 4 bases and J by 3 bases, with 13 bases left in between. CDR3 length: 14 residues. CDR3 loop: CASSSRRTDTEAFF. The CDR3 region has the DNA TGTGCCAGCAGCTCTCGTAGGACAGACACTGAAGCTTTCTTT.

The rearrangement links TRBV9 to TRBJ2-1, with TRBD2 identical over 11 bases. Per the germline V gene, CDR1 is SGDLS and CDR2 is YYNGEE. Trimming took 4 bases from V and 4 from J; bases not matched to a gene: 13. The CDR3 runs to 18 residues. As DNA, the CDR3 is TGTGCCAGCAGCCCCCGTCTAGCGGGGGGCGGGGGGTACAATGAGCAGTTCTTC. It is translated as CASSPRLAGGGGYNEQFF.

V usage is TRBV9 and J usage is TRBJ2-7, with 7 bases identical to TRBD1. V shed 4 bases, J shed 6 bases, and the junction held 7 bases outside the gene matches. Germline loops: CDR1 SGDLS, CDR2 YYNGEE. The CDR3 loop spans 13 amino acids. This CDR3 reads CASSRVTGTEQYF. CDR3 DNA sequence: TGTGCCAGCAGCCGAGTGACAGGGACCGAGCAGTACTTC.

Regarding this clone: The final CDR3 position lacks the conserved phenylalanine or tryptophan, pointing to a likely read error. This chain links TRBV2 with TRBJ1-2; 8 bases agree with TRBD1. Germline trimming cut 5 bases from V and 3 bases from J; bases unmatched to any gene: 8. The CDR3 is 15 amino acids. Germline V gene lookup returns CDR1 SNHLY and CDR2 FYNNEI. The CDR3 DNA is TGTGCCAGCAGTCCCCCCGGACAGGGTTACTATGGCTACACCCTC. Translation: CASSPPGQGYYGYTL.

The J gene is TRBJ1-6, the V gene TRBV27; the D is unclear. This CDR3 is built from 16 residues. In germline, CDR1 is MNHEY, CDR2 SMNVEV (reference sequence). The germline V and J ends were trimmed by 2 bases and 6 bases, with 14 bases remaining between them. The CDR3 DNA follows: TGTGCCAGCAGTTTAGGGTACGGGGTAACTAATTCACCCCTCCACTTT. Translated: CASSLGYGVTNSPLHF.

The chain couples TRBV7-3 to TRBJ2-2, with 11 bases lining up with TRBD2. The CDR3 is 14 amino acids. Germline lookup yields CDR1 SGHTA and CDR2 FQGTGA. The V and J ends lost 5 bases and 6 bases, in that order; junction bases with no gene match: 2. CDR3 in amino acids: CASSPSGGSGELFF. The CDR3 bases are TGTGCCAGCAGCCCTAGCGGGGGGTCCGGGGAGCTGTTTTTT.

The CDR3 coding sequence is TGTGCCAGCCGGGGGACAGGACTAAGGGATGAAAAACTGTTTTTT. Protein: CASRGTGLRDEKLFF. The chain links TRBV19 to TRBJ1-4, with 8 positions matching TRBD1. Germline lookup yields CDR1 LNHDA and CDR2 SQIVND (reference sequence). V shed 9 bases and J 6 bases; nucleotides not matched to a gene: 12. The CDR3 extends over 15 amino acids. Together with reference TRBV19 and TRBJ1-4, the CDR3 gives the full variable domain: DGGITQSPKYLFRKEGQNVTLSCEQNLNHDAMYWYRQDPGQGLRLIYYSQIVNDFQKGDIAEGYSVSREKKESFPLTVTSAQKNPTAFYLCASRGTGLRDEKLFFGSGTQLSVL.

This chain joins TRBV7-6 and TRBJ2-6; 7 nucleotides line up with TRBD2. Germline values: CDR1 SGHVS, CDR2 FNYEAQ. V lost 5 bases and J lost 0; bases outside the gene matches: 13. CDR3 size: 19 residues. The CDR3 sequence is CASSPGGTHTLSGANVLTF. CDR3 nucleotides: TGTGCCAGCAGCCCCGGGGGGACCCATACCCTCTCTGGGGCCAACGTCCTGACTTTC.

The rearrangement joins TRBV5-1 to TRBJ1-1; 8 bases match TRBD1. This CDR3 is 14 amino acids long. Per the germline V gene, CDR1 is SGHRS and CDR2 is YFSETQ. V trimming: 3 bases; J trimming: 1 base; junction bases outside the gene matches: 2. CDR3 in amino acids: CASSSTGENTEAFF. The CDR3 coding sequence is TGCGCCAGCAGCTCGACAGGGGAGAACACTGAAGCTTTCTTT.

V gene TRBV7-2 combines with J gene TRBJ2-2; TRBD2 might be the D (7 bases). The CDR3 is 17 amino acids. Deletions cut 1 base from V and 1 base from J, with 13 bases between. Germline CDR1 is SGHTA and CDR2 is FQGNSA. The CDR3 DNA reads TGTGCCAGCAGCTTAGTGGCGGGGGCCGTGAACACCGGGGAGCTGTTTTTT. Translating it yields CASSLVAGAVNTGELFF. Full variable domain (missing parts from reference TRBV7-2 and TRBJ2-2): GAGVSQSPSNKVTEKGKDVELRCDPISGHTALYWYRQSLGQGLEFLIYFQGNSAPDKSGLPSDRFSAERTGGSVSTLTIQRTQQEDSAVYLCASSLVAGAVNTGELFFGEGSRLTVL.

Turning to this clone: Additional DNA sequences in this sample encode the identical CDR3. The chain joins TRBV5-6 to TRBJ2-7; TRBD2 is a possible D gene (5 bases). Trimming pared 1 base from V and 2 bases from J, leaving 7 bases between. Germline CDR1 reads SGHDT; CDR2 reads YYEEEE. The CDR3 sequence is 13 residues long. The DNA of the CDR3 is TGTGCCAGCAGCTTGACGGGAACCTACGAGCAGTACTTC. Encoded protein: CASSLTGTYEQYF.

The V and J genes are TRBV7-9 and TRBJ2-3; no clear D gene. Germline CDR1 SEHNR, CDR2 FQNEAQ (reference sequence). V was trimmed by 6 bases and J by 0 bases, leaving 10 bases between them. The CDR3 has 14 amino acids. CDR3 loop: CASSRRASTDTQYF. The CDR3, as DNA: TGTGCCAGCAGTCGGAGAGCGAGCACAGATACGCAGTATTTT.

The chain is built from TRBV4-2 and TRBJ2-2; the match to TRBD2 covers 9 bases. V lost 0 bases and J lost 1; bases outside the gene matches: 3. Germline lookup yields CDR1 LGHNA and CDR2 YNFKEQ. The CDR3 spans 17 residues. This CDR3 reads CASSQEPLAGNTGELFF. CDR3 in DNA: TGTGCCAGCAGCCAAGAGCCACTAGCGGGGAACACCGGGGAGCTGTTTTTT.

The chain combines TRBV5-4 with TRBJ2-3, with D maybe TRBD2 (7 bases). Trimming shortened V by 3 bases and J by 4 bases, and 15 bases separated the two germline ends. Germline lookup yields CDR1 SGHNT and CDR2 YYREEE (reference sequence). CDR3 length equals 15 residues. CDR3 residues: CASSSGGGSADTQYF. The CDR3 nucleotides are TGTGCCAGCAGCTCGGGGGGCGGATCCGCAGATACGCAGTATTTT.

This clone was recorded only once. This chain links TRBV6-1 with TRBJ2-1; D is possibly TRBD1 (6 bases). The CDR3 runs to 15 residues. Germline V CDR1 and CDR2: MNHNS, SASEGT. V was pared by 9 bases and J by 1 base, with 16 bases between. CDR3 protein: CASAKQGMSYNEQFF. CDR3 sequence (DNA): TGTGCCAGTGCGAAGCAGGGGATGTCCTACAATGAGCAGTTCTTC.

The CDR3 spells CASSLSDFSADEQFF. Written as DNA, the CDR3 is TGTGCCAGCAGCTTAAGCGACTTCTCTGCCGATGAGCAGTTCTTC. The chain uses TRBV7-6 and TRBJ2-1, with unresolved D. Trimming shortened V by 2 bases and J by 8 bases, and 16 bases separated the two germline ends. CDR1 is SGHVS, CDR2 FNYEAQ, per germline. There are 15 residues in the CDR3.

The rearrangement uses TRBV12-5 and TRBJ1-5; a possible D gene is TRBD1 (6 bases). The V end was cut by 6 bases, the J end by 6 bases, with 18 bases between. Germline V gene lookup returns CDR1 LGHNT and CDR2 FRNRAP. The CDR3 is 15 amino acids. Here the CDR3 DNA reads TGTGCTAGTGGGCTCGGGGGGCCAGGGTTTCAGCCCCAGCATTTT. It encodes CASGLGGPGFQPQHF.

This rearrangement joins TRBV5-1 to TRBJ2-5, with a possible D match to TRBD1 (5 bases). Judging by the DNA end, TRBJ2-7 fits better; the J call may be wrong. This CDR3 spans 14 amino acids. The germline V gene encodes CDR1 SGHRS and CDR2 YFSETQ. CDR3 protein: CASSLQGLWNEQYF. In nucleotides, the CDR3 is TGCGCCAGCAGCTTGCAGGGTCTCTGGAACGAGCAGTACTTC.

The J gene is TRBJ1-2, the V gene TRBV7-9; TRBD1 is a possible D gene (6 bases). Between the trimmed V and J ends, which lost 1 base and 3 bases, there was a span of 15 bases. The CDR3 has 16 residues. Germline CDR1 and CDR2: SEHNR and FQNEAQ (reference sequence). The DNA of the CDR3 is TGTGCCAGCAGCTTAGGATCTACAGGGTCAGACTATGGCTACACCTTC. It is translated as CASSLGSTGSDYGYTF.